This entry lists 20 T cell receptor beta chains sequenced from one sample in a study of blood T cell repertoires in COVID-19. The assay was immunoSEQ multiplex PCR, and TCRdb's table has in-frame clones only and misses some. Among around 290,000 clones listed, 65% to 90% were seen once. Source material: peripheral blood. Source of these receptors: a woman in her 70s with COVID-19, enrolled during active disease.

In this sample, this clone turned up a few times. V usage is TRBV2 and J usage is TRBJ2-2; 12 bases line up with TRBD2. With V trimmed by 8 bases and J by 9 bases, 10 bases remained unmatched. Germline assignment: CDR1 SNHLY and CDR2 FYNNEI. There are 15 residues in the CDR3. DNA for the CDR3: TGTGCCAGCGGAACTAGCGGGGGGCCGGCGAGGGAGCTGTTTTTT. This encodes CASGTSGGPARELFF.

The chain links TRBV28 to TRBJ1-2; tentative D call: TRBD1 (6 bases). This CDR3 is built from 14 residues. V lost 3 bases, J lost 3 bases, and 11 bases lay in between. CDR1 is MDHEN and CDR2 is SYDVKM in the germline V gene. The CDR3 DNA follows: TGTGCCAGCAGTTTCCAGGGGAGGGACTATGGCTACACCTTC. This gives the protein CASSFQGRDYGYTF.

In its sample, this clone was seen once. The V and J genes are TRBV27 and TRBJ2-1, with 10 bases aligning to TRBD2. The CDR3 length is 15 residues. Unmatched junction bases numbered 11, after V lost 5 bases and J lost 10 bases. Germline V gene data show CDR1 as MNHEY and CDR2 as SMNVEV (reference sequence). The CDR3 coding sequence is TGTGCCAGCAGTAACGAAGTAGCGGGGGGCCCCGAGCAGTTCTTC. Its protein product is CASSNEVAGGPEQFF.

This clone occurred once. The CDR3 protein is CASSPTELNTEAFF. Written as DNA, the CDR3 is TGTGCCAGCTCACCGACAGAGCTCAACACTGAAGCTTTCTTT. V usage is TRBV18 and J usage is TRBJ1-1; perhaps TRBD1 as D (5 bases). This CDR3 region has 14 residues. The germline V gene has CDR1 KGHSH and CDR2 LQKENI. Deletions cut 3 bases from V and 2 bases from J, with 10 bases between.

J is TRBJ2-4 and V is TRBV2; TRBD2 agrees at 12 bases. This CDR3 is 16 amino acids long. V shed 8 bases and J 0 bases; nucleotides not matched to a gene: 5. Germline V gives CDR1 SNHLY, CDR2 FYNNEI. CDR3 amino acids: CASSRTSGEAKNIQYF. CDR3 coding DNA: TGTGCCAGCTCCCGGACTAGCGGGGAAGCCAAAAACATTCAGTACTTC.

This clone was observed a single time. The gene calls are TRBV29-1 and TRBJ2-3; 8 nucleotides line up with TRBD2. Germline CDR1 SQVTM, CDR2 ANQGSEA. The CDR3 totals 14 residues. V lost 4 bases and J lost 3; bases outside the gene matches: 6. As DNA, the CDR3 is TGCAGCGTTGTCCTTAGCGGGAAGACAGATACGCAGTATTTT. As protein: CSVVLSGKTDTQYF.

The rearrangement joins TRBV18 to TRBJ1-1; D unresolved. Germline CDR1 is KGHSH and CDR2 is LQKENI. The CDR3 consists of 15 residues. Trimming left V 4 bases short and J 4 bases short, with 16 bases between. CDR3 coding DNA: TGTGCCAGCTCACGAGCGTTGTCAAGGAGCACTGAAGCTTTCTTT. This sequence encodes CASSRALSRSTEAFF.

This CDR3 is CASSQVTPGGNGYTF. In DNA form, the CDR3 reads TGTGCCAGCAGCCAAGTGACCCCAGGGGGAAATGGCTACACCTTC. The chain is built from TRBV3-1 (or the pseudogene TRBV3-2) and TRBJ1-2, with 7 positions matching TRBD1. J lost 6 bases, V lost 1 base, and 8 bases had no gene match. Germline loops: CDR1 LGHDT, CDR2 YNNKEL (reference sequence). The CDR3 is 15 residues long.

A few counts support this clone. This chain connects TRBV7-2 to TRBJ2-2; 9 nucleotides line up with TRBD2. The CDR3 has 15 amino acids. The V segment lost 2 bases and the J segment 7 bases; nucleotides outside the gene matches: 5. Per germline, CDR1 SGHTA and CDR2 FQGNSA. DNA of the CDR3: TGTGCCAGCAGCTTACCTAGCGGGGCAATCGGGGAGCTGTTTTTT. This sequence encodes CASSLPSGAIGELFF.

The rearrangement uses TRBV29-1 and TRBJ2-7; TRBD1 matches 7 bases. Trimming at V came to 5 bases and at J to 0 bases, leaving 7 bases not matched to a gene. CDR3 length: 14 amino acids. The germline CDR1 and CDR2 sequences are SQVTM and ANQGSEA. The CDR3 sequence is CSVLTGTSSYEQYF. DNA of the CDR3: TGCAGCGTTTTGACAGGGACCTCCTCCTACGAGCAGTACTTC.

This chain joins TRBV7-9 and TRBJ2-1, with TRBD2 identical over 13 bases. Germline V CDR1 and CDR2: SEHNR, FQNEAQ (reference sequence). The CDR3 sequence is 16 residues long. V was pared by 4 bases and J by 7 bases, with 7 bases of the junction left unmatched. The CDR3 is CASSSGTSGAGNEQFF. The CDR3, as DNA: TGTGCCAGCAGCTCCGGGACTAGCGGGGCGGGGAATGAGCAGTTCTTC.

This chain uses TRBV7-9 with TRBJ2-4, with D possibly TRBD1 on 5 matching bases. In germline, CDR1 is SEHNR, CDR2 FQNEAQ (reference sequence). The CDR3 has 13 amino acids. V lost 3 bases and J 7 bases, leaving 10 bases between the germline ends. For the CDR3, the DNA is TGTGCCAGCAGCTTTTACAGGACGAACATTCAGTACTTC. It translates to CASSFYRTNIQYF.

The genes are TRBV2 and TRBJ1-2; TRBD1 aligns across 8 bases. Trimming cost V 7 bases and J 9 bases; bases outside gene matches: 13. From germline, CDR1 is SNHLY and CDR2 FYNNEI. The CDR3 is made up of 14 amino acids. In DNA, the CDR3 is TGTGCCAGCAAATTGACAGGGGAGCAAAATAGCTACACCTTC. The encoded protein is CASKLTGEQNSYTF.

This clone occurred a few times. CDR3 nucleotide sequence: TGTGCCAGCCAGGGGGAGAGCTATGGCTACACCTTC. Protein: CASQGESYGYTF. The chain recombines TRBV5-4 with TRBJ1-2; 7 positions agree with TRBD1. This CDR3 has 12 amino acids. Germline loops: CDR1 SGHNT, CDR2 YYREEE (reference sequence). V was clipped by 7 bases and J by 4 bases; unmatched bases: 4.

This chain links TRBV6-6 with TRBJ1-2; D is possibly TRBD1 (5 bases). The CDR3 contains 14 residues. Germline-derived CDR1 and CDR2 are MNHNY and SVGAGI (reference sequence). V was cut by 7 bases and J by 3 bases, with 15 bases left in between. CDR3 in DNA: TGTGCCAGCAATATGCCCGGGGGGGACTATGGCTACACCTTC. Translated, it gives CASNMPGGDYGYTF.

This clone was counted only a few times. The chain couples TRBV12-3 or TRBV12-4 to TRBJ2-3; D unresolved. The V end was cut by 3 bases, the J end by 5 bases, with 3 bases between. CDR3 length equals 11 residues. The CDR3: CASSFKDTQYF. The CDR3 bases are TGTGCCAGCAGTTTTAAAGATACGCAGTATTTT.

This rearrangement joins TRBV27 to TRBJ1-1; D possibly corresponds to TRBD1 (6 bases). This CDR3 is 15 amino acids long. Looked up from germline, CDR1 is MNHEY and CDR2 is SMNVEV (reference sequence). V shed 8 bases and J shed 0 bases, with 16 bases lying between them. CDR3 sequence: CASQRGGMMNTEAFF. CDR3 nucleotide sequence: TGTGCCAGCCAAAGGGGGGGGATGATGAACACTGAAGCTTTCTTT.

V is TRBV23-1 and J is TRBJ2-3; tentative D call: TRBD2 (6 bases). TRBV23-1 counts as an open reading frame of uncertain function. The CDR3 totals 14 residues. Trimming cost V 0 bases and J 11 bases, with 15 bases left between them. This CDR3 reads CASSQSYVIGGQYF. Written as DNA, the CDR3 is TGCGCCAGCAGTCAATCGTACGTAATCGGGGGGCAGTATTTT.

This clone was seen once. V usage is TRBV27 and J usage is TRBJ1-1; D gene unclear. CDR3 length equals 15 residues. V was clipped by 0 bases and J by 5 bases, with 13 bases between them. The germline gives CDR1 MNHEY, CDR2 SMNVEV (reference sequence). The CDR3 nucleotides read TGTGCCAGCAGTTTATCAGGGAAGTCGGGGACTGAAGCTTTCTTT. This codes for CASSLSGKSGTEAFF.

The J gene is TRBJ1-1, the V gene TRBV18; 7 bases fit TRBD1. The J segment lost 6 bases and the V segment lost 4 bases, leaving 11 bases of the junction unmatched. This CDR3 comprises 15 residues. In germline, CDR1 is KGHSH, CDR2 LQKENI. CDR3 amino acids: CASSRRTGDLSEAFF. Here the CDR3 DNA reads TGTGCCAGCTCACGAAGAACAGGGGATTTGTCTGAAGCTTTCTTT.